This T cell receptor (beta chain) came from a study of blood T cells in healthy people across ages. Notes on the study in general: TCR beta diversity, measured per million T cells, fell in a roughly linear way with age. When set beside aged donors, long-lived donors presented more naive CD4+ cells and higher diversity.

The authors ran a second PCR of 7 to 11 cycles using a sample-barcoded 5' primer and a J-beta primer mix. The template-switch adaptor was a 5' adaptor with 12 random nucleotides. It tagged each cDNA molecule. Each CDR3 protein is one row after TCRdb ran MiXCR on the 5' RACE reads. In the table there are 600,000 or so distinct CDR3 sequences, 40% to 50% of which are singletons. Healthy Russian Caucasian donors spanned ages roughly 6 to 90 years. Germline loops: CDR1 MNHEY, CDR2 SVGAGI. V lost 7 bases to trimming and J lost 2 bases, with 15 bases between them. The CDR3 length is 14 residues. This clonotype came up a few times. Its specificity is not known.

The sequencing input was blood. The chain links TRBV6-5 to TRBJ2-7; D gene ambiguous. This clonotype was obtained from an elderly man in good health. This CDR3 reads CASTDLSPPYEQYF. In DNA form, the CDR3 reads TGTGCCAGCACCGACCTCTCCCCACCCTACGAGCAGTACTTC.